This T cell receptor (beta chain) was captured by sequencing in a study of T-cell reconstitution after alpha-beta-depleted transplantation in children. This clonotype was counted ten times or more. The antigen is unknown. Preparation of the TCRbeta library used unique molecular identifiers. MiXCR, applied by TCRdb to the PCR reads, yields one record per CDR3 protein. The repertoire holds about 830,000 distinct CDR3 sequences, with roughly 15% as singletons. Study findings and constraints: Several patients had high TCRbeta diversity at day 60; it came from surviving recipient T cells and thymic progenitors.

Source: PBMCs, mostly from graft donor cells, taken 360 days after TCRalphabeta/CD19-depleted stem cell transplant. The TCR was taken from a male patient aged 10-17 years who had a stem cell transplant for acute lymphoblastic leukemia, so the T cells may come from the graft donor.

The CDR3 nucleotides are TGTGCCAGCAGCGTAGGAACCCCCTGGCTAGGGCGATCCTACAATGAGCAGTTCTTC. Translating it yields CASSVGTPWLGRSYNEQFF. The rearrangement uses TRBV9 and TRBJ2-1, with D unclear. Germline V gives CDR1 SGDLS, CDR2 YYNGEE. This CDR3 spans 19 amino acids. Trimming cost V 0 bases and J 1 base, with 20 bases left between them.